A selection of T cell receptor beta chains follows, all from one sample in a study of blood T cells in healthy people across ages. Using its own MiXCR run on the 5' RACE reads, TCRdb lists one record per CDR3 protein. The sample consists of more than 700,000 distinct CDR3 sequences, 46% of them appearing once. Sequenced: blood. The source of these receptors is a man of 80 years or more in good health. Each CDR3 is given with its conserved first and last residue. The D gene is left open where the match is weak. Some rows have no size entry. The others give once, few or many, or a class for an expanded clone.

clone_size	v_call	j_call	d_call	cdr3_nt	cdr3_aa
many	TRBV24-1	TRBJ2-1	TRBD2	TGTGCCACCAGTGATGCCCACTCGGTAGCGGGAATTAAGGACAATGAGCAGTTCTTC	CATSDAHSVAGIKDNEQFF
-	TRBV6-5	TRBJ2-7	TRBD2	TGTGCCAGCAGTTGGGCCCGGCGGGCTAGCGGGGCGAGCTCCTACGAGCAGTACTTC	CASSWARRASGASSYEQYF
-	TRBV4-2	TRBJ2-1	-	TGTGCCAGCAGCCAAGAAAGGAACACTTACAATGAGCAGTTCTTC	CASSQERNTYNEQFF
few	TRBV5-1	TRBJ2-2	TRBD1	TGCGCCAGCAGCTTGGAGGGACAGGGTATTTCCGGGGAGCTGTTTTTT	CASSLEGQGISGELFF
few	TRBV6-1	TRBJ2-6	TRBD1	TGTGCCAGCAGCCGGGGACAGCCCTACTCTGGGGCCAACGTCCTGACTTTC	CASSRGQPYSGANVLTF
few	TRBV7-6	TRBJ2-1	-	TGTGCCAGCAGATTAAATGGAGCGGAATACAATGAGCAGTTCTTC	CASRLNGAEYNEQFF
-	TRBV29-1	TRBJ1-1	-	TGCAGCGTTTGTCGGGGCATTACGAACACTGAAGCTTTCTTT	CSVCRGITNTEAFF
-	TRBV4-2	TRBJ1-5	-	TGTGCCAGCTCTAGTCCCGGGACGGTTCAGCCCCAGCATTTT	CASSSPGTVQPQHF
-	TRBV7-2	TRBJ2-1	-	TGTGCCACTCAGAGTTCCCCGGGGTACAATGAGCAGTTCTTC	CATQSSPGYNEQFF
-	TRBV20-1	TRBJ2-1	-	TGCAGTGCTAAAATTTACAATGAGCAGTTCTTC	CSAKIYNEQFF
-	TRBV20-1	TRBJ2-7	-	TGCAGTGCCGACGCGGGACACCGCTACGAGCAGTACTTC	CSADAGHRYEQYF
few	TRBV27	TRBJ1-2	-	TGTGCCAGCAGTTTATTAGCGGGAGCTAACTATGGCTACACCTTC	CASSLLAGANYGYTF
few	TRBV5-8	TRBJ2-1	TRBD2	TGTGCCAGCAGCCTCGAGCCAGCGGGGTCCCATGAGCAGTTCTTC	CASSLEPAGSHEQFF
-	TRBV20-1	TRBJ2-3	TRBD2	TGCAGTGCTAGTCCTAGCGGGAGGGCTACAGATACGCAGTATTTT	CSASPSGRATDTQYF
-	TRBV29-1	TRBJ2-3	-	TGCAGCGTTGAAGGGTTTAATGGGCCCCAAGATACGCAGTATTTT	CSVEGFNGPQDTQYF
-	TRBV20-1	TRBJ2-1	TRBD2	TGCAGTGCTTACCCGGGACTAGCGGAGAATGAGCAGTTCTTC	CSAYPGLAENEQFF
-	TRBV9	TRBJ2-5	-	TGTGCCAGCAGCGTAAAGGAAGACCAGTACTTC	CASSVKEDQYF
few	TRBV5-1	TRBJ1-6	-	TGCGCCAGCAGCTTGGAACAGGGTCTTTCACCCCTCCACTTT	CASSLEQGLSPLHF
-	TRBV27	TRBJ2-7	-	TGTGCCAGCAGTTCAACCAAGCCCCTAGGGATTCCCTACGAGCAGTACTTC	CASSSTKPLGIPYEQYF
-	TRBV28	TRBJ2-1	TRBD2	TGTGCCAGCAGTACAAGGGAGGGTGCCTTTCCCACTGAGCAGTTCTTC	CASSTREGAFPTEQFF